This T cell receptor (beta chain) was documented in a study of CD4 T cells in relation to SARS-CoV-2 and coronaviruses. Clones were read by immunoSEQ multiplex PCR, and TCRdb kept only the in-frame ones, dropping some. This table holds about 36,000 clones, 75% to 85% found once. Worth noting for this clone: What it recognizes is unknown.

Trimming took 1 base from V and 4 from J, leaving 5 bases between them. The CDR3 loop spans 13 amino acids. Germline lookup yields CDR1 MNHNS and CDR2 SASEGT. The TCR was taken from an adult with COVID-19. V is TRBV6-1 and J is TRBJ1-5, with D hard to call. Sequencing used memory CD4+ T cells from PBMCs, cultured in vitro. The CDR3 region has the DNA TGTGCCAGCAGTGAAGTCGGTAATCAGCCCCAGCATTTT. It specifies CASSEVGNQPQHF.